This TCR beta chain is drawn from a study of T cell changes during pregnancy in multiple sclerosis. Clones were sequenced by immunoSEQ multiplex PCR, and TCRdb holds only the in-frame ones, with some missing. The profile shows some 64,000 clones, about 90% of them singletons. The CDR3 has 16 residues. After removal of 3 bases from V and 2 bases from J, the junction contained 7 bases not matched to a gene. Germline CDR1 SGDLS, CDR2 YYNGEE. The chain combines TRBV9 with TRBJ2-1; 8 bases map to TRBD2. The sequencing used peripheral blood, collected in the second trimester of pregnancy. The sequence came from a female donor in good health, enrolled as a control in a pregnancy study. CDR3 nucleotide sequence: TGTGCCAGCAGCGCTTCGACTAGCGCGGCCTACAATGAGCAGTTCTTC. It yields the protein CASSASTSAAYNEQFF.